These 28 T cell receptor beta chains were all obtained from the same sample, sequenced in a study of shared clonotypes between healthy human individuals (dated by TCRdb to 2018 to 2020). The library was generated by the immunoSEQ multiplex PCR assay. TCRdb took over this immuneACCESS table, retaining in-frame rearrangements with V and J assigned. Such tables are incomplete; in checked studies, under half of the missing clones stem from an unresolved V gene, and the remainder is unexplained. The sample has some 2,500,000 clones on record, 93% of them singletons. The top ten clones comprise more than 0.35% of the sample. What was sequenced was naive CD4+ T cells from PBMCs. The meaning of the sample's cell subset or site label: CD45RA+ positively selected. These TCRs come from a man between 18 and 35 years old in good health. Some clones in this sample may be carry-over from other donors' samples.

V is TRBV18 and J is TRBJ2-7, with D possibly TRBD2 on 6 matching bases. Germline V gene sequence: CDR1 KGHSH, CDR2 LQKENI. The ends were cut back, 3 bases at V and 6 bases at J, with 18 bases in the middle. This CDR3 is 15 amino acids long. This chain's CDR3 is CASSPKTSTLLEQYF. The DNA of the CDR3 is TGTGCCAGCTCACCGAAGACTAGTACTCTGCTCGAGCAGTACTTC.

The CDR3 DNA follows: TGTGCCAGCAGCGTCGGACTAGCGGGGGCCGGGGAGCTGTTTTTT. The encoded protein is CASSVGLAGAGELFF. The rearrangement uses TRBV7-9 and TRBJ2-2; 13 nucleotides align to TRBD2. Looked up from germline, CDR1 is SEHNR and CDR2 is FQNEAQ (reference sequence). This CDR3 is built from 15 residues. After removal of 5 bases from V and 6 bases from J, the junction contained 3 bases not matched to a gene.

CDR3 bases: TGTGCCAGCAGCCCTCAGGGACTAGCGGCTTACTACGAGCAGTACTTC. Its translation: CASSPQGLAAYYEQYF. The chain links TRBV4-2 to TRBJ2-7, with 11 bases fitting TRBD2. V shed 4 bases and J 3 bases; nucleotides not matched to a gene: 8. This CDR3 has 16 residues. The germline V gene encodes CDR1 LGHNA and CDR2 YNFKEQ.

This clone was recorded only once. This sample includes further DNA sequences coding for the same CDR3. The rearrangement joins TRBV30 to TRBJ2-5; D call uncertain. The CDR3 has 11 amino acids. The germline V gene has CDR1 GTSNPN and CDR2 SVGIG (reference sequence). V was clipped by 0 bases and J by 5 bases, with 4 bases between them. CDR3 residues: CAWSVSETQYF. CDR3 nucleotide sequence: TGTGCCTGGAGTGTTAGCGAGACCCAGTACTTC.

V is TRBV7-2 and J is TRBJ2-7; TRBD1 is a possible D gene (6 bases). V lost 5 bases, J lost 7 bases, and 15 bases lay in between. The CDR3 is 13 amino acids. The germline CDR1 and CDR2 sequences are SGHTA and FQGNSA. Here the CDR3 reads CASSLGQYGEQYF. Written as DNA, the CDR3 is TGTGCCAGCAGCCTTGGACAGTACGGGGAGCAGTACTTC.

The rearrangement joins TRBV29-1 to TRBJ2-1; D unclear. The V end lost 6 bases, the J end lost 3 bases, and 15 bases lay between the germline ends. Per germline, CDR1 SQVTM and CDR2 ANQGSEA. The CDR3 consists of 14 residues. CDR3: CSVPARPGYNEQFF. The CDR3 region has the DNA TGCAGCGTCCCCGCCCGGCCAGGCTACAATGAGCAGTTCTTC.

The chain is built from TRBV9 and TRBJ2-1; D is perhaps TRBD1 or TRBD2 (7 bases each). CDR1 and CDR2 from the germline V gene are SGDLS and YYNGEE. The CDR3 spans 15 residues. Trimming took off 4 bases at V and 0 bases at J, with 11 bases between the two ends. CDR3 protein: CASSRGDSSYNEQFF. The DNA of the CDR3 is TGTGCCAGCAGCCGGGGGGACAGCTCCTACAATGAGCAGTTCTTC.

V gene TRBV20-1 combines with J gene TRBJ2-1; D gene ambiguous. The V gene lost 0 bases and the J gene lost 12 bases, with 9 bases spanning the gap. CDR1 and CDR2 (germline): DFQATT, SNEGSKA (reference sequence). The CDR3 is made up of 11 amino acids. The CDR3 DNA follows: TGCAGTGCTAGAGATGGGCGAGGGCAGTTCTTC. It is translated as CSARDGRGQFF.

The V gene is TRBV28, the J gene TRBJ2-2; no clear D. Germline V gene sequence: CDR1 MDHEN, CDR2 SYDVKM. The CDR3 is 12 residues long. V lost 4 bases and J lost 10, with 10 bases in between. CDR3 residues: CASSSEAEELFF. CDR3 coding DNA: TGTGCCAGCAGTTCTGAGGCAGAGGAGCTGTTTTTT.

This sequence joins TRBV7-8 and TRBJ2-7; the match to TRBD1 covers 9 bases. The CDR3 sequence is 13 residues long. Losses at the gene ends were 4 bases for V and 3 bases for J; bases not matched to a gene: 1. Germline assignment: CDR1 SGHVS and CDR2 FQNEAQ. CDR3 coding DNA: TGTGCCAGCAGCTGGGACAGGGACTACGAGCAGTACTTC. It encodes CASSWDRDYEQYF.

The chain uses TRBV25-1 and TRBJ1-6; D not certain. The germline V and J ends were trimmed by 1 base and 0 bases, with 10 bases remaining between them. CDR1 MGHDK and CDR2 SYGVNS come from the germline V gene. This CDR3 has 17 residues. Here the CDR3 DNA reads TGTGCCAGCAGTGAATTCTCCGTTAGCTCCTATAATTCACCCCTCCACTTT. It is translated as CASSEFSVSSYNSPLHF.

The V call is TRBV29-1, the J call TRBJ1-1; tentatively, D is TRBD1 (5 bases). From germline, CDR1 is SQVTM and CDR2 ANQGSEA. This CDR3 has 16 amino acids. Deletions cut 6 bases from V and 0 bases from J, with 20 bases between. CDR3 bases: TGCAGCGTGCGCCGCAGGGTCCGTCTATTGAACACTGAAGCTTTCTTT. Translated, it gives CSVRRRVRLLNTEAFF.

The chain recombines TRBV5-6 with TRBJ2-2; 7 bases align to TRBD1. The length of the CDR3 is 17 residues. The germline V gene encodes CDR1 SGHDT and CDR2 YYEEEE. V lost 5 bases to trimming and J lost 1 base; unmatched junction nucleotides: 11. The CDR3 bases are TGTGCCAGCAGATACCGGGACAGAGCACTGAACACCGGGGAGCTGTTTTTT. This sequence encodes CASRYRDRALNTGELFF.

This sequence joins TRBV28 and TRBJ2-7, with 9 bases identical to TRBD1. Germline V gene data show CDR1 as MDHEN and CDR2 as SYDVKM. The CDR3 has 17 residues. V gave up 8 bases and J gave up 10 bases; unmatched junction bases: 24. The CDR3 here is CASFPGTGTSYEFQQYF. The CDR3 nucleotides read TGTGCCAGCTTTCCCGGGACAGGGACCAGCTACGAGTTTCAACAGTACTTC.

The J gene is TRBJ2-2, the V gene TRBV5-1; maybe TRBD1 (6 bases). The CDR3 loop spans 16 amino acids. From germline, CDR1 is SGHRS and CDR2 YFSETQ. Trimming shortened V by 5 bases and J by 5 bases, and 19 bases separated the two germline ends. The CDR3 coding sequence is TGCGCCAGCAGAGCCACAGGGTCTAGGGGGACCGGGGAGCTGTTTTTT. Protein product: CASRATGSRGTGELFF.

The CDR3 DNA sequence: TGCGCCAGCAGTGTGGGAGGGACGACTGAAGCTTTCTTT. The encoded protein is CASSVGGTTEAFF. The chain combines TRBV10-1 with TRBJ1-1; TRBD1 might be the D (5 bases). Germline CDR1 is WNHNN and CDR2 is SYGVQD (reference sequence). The germline V and J ends were trimmed by 4 bases and 5 bases, with 11 bases remaining between them. The CDR3 has 13 residues.

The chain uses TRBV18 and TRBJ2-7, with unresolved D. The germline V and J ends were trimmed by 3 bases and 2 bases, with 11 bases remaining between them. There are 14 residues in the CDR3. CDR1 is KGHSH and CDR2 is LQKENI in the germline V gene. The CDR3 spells CASSPSPVTYEQYF. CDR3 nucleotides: TGTGCCAGCTCACCGTCACCGGTAACCTACGAGCAGTACTTC.

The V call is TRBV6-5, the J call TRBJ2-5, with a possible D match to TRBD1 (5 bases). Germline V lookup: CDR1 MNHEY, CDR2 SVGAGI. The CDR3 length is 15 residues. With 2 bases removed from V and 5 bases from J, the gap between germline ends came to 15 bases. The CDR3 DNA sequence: TGTGCCAGCAGTTACAGCAGGGATGTTGTTGAGACCCAGTACTTC. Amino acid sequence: CASSYSRDVVETQYF.

CDR3 region: CASEAGRGDTQYF. The CDR3 nucleotides are TGTGCCAGCGAGGCGGGACGGGGAGATACGCAGTATTTT. The rearrangement links TRBV28 to TRBJ2-3; perhaps TRBD2 as D (6 bases). Trimming took off 8 bases at V and 5 bases at J, with 14 bases between the two ends. This CDR3 has 13 amino acids. The germline CDR1 and CDR2 sequences are MDHEN and SYDVKM.

The CDR3: CASSLPRRDSPLHF. In DNA, the CDR3 is TGTGCCAGCAGTTTACCCCGGCGGGATTCACCCCTCCACTTT. The chain recombines TRBV28 with TRBJ1-6; D call uncertain. The V and J ends lost 2 bases and 8 bases respectively, with 10 bases between them. The CDR3 contains 14 residues. Per germline, CDR1 MDHEN and CDR2 SYDVKM.

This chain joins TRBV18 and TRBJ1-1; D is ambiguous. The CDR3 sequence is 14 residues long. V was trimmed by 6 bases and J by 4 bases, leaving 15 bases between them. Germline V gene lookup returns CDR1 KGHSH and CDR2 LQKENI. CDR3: CASSSTLRTTEAFF. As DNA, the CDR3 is TGTGCCAGCTCTTCAACCCTGAGGACCACTGAAGCTTTCTTT.

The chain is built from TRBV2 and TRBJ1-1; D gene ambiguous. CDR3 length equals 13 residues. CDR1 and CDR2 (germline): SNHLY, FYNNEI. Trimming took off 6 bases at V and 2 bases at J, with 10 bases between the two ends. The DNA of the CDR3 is TGTGCCAGCAGGCCCTTCGGTAACACTGAAGCTTTCTTT. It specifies CASRPFGNTEAFF.

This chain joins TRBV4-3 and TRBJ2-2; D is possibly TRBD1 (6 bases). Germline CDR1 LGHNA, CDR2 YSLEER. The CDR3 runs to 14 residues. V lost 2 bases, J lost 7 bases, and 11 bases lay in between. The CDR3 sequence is CASSQSTGNGELFF. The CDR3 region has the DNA TGCGCCAGCAGCCAATCTACAGGGAACGGGGAGCTGTTTTTT.

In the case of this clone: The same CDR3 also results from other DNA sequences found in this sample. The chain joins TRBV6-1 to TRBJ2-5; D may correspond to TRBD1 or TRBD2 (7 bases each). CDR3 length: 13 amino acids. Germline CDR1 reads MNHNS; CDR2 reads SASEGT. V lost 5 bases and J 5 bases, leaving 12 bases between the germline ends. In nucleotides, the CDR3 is TGTGCCAGCAGTCGACAGGGAGGGGAGACCCAGTACTTC. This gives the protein CASSRQGGETQYF.

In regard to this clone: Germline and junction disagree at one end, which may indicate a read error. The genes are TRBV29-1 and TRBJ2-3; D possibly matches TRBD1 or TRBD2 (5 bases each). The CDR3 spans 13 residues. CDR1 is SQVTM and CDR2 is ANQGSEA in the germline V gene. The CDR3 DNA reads TGCAGTGTTGGGCCCTTGGGACCAGATACGCAGTATTTT. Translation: CSVGPLGPDTQYF.

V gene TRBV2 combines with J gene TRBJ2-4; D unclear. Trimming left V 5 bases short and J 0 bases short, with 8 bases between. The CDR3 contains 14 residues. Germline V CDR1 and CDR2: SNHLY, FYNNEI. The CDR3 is CASSPSVAKNIQYF. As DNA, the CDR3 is TGTGCCAGCAGTCCAAGCGTAGCCAAAAACATTCAGTACTTC.

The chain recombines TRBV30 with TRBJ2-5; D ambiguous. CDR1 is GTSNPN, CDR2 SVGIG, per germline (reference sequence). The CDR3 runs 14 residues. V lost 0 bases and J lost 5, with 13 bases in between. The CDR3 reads CAWSVIGKRETQYF. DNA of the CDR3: TGTGCCTGGAGTGTTATAGGCAAAAGGGAGACCCAGTACTTC.

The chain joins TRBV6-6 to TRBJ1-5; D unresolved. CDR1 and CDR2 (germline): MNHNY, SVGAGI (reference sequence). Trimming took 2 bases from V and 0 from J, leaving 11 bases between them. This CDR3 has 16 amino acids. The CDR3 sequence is CASSYMKGYSNQPQHF. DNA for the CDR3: TGTGCCAGCAGTTACATGAAGGGCTATAGCAATCAGCCCCAGCATTTT.